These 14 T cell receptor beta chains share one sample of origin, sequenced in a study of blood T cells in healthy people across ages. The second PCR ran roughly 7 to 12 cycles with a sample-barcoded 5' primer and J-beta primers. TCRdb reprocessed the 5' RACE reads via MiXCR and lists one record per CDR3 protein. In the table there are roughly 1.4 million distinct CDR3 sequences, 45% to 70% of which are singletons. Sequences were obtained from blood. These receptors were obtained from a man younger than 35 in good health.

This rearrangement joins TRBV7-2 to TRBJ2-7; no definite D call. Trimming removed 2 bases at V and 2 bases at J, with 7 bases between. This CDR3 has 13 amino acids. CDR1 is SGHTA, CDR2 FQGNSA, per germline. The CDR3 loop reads CASSLNPAYEQYF. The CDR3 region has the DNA TGTGCCAGCAGCTTAAACCCGGCCTACGAGCAGTACTTC.

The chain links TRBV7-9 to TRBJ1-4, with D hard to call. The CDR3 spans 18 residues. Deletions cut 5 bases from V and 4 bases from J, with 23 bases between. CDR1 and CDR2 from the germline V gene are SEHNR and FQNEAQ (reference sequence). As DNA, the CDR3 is TGTGCCAGCAGCCCAGCCCCCGGAGCAGGCGCTCGTAATGAAAAACTGTTTTTT. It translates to CASSPAPGAGARNEKLFF. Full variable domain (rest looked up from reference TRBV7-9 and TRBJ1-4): DTGVSQNPRHKITKRGQNVTFRCDPISEHNRLYWYRQTLGQGPEFLTYFQNEAQLEKSRLLSDRFSAERPKGSFSTLEIQRTEQGDSAMYLCASSPAPGAGARNEKLFFGSGTQLSVL.

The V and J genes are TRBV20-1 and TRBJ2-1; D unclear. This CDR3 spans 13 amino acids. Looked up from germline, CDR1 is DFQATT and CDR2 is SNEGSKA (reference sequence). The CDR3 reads CSPKVSSYNEQFF. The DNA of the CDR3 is TGCTCACCCAAGGTGAGCTCCTACAATGAGCAGTTCTTC.

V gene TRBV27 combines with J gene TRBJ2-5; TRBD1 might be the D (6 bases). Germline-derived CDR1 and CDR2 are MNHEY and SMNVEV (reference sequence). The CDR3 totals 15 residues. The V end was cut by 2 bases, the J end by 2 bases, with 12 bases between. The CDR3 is CASSLSRGWQETQYF. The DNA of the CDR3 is TGTGCCAGCAGTTTAAGCAGGGGTTGGCAAGAGACCCAGTACTTC.

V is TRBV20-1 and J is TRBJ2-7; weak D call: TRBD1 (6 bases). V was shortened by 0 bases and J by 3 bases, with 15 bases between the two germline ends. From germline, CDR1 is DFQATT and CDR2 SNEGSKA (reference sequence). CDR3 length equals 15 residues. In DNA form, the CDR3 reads TGCAGTGCTAGAGATCTTAAGACAGGAGGCTACGAGCAGTACTTC. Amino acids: CSARDLKTGGYEQYF.

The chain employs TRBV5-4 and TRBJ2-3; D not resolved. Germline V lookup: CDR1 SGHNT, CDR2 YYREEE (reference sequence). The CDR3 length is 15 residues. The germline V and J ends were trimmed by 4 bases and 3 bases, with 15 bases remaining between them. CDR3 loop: CASSPRGSLTDTQYF. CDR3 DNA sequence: TGTGCCAGCAGCCCCAGAGGCTCTCTGACAGATACGCAGTATTTT.

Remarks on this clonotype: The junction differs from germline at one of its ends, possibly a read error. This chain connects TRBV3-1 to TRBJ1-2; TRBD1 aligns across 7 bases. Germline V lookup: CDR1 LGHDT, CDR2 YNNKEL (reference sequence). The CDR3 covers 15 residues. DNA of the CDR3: TGTGCCAGCAGCAAAGACATGGGACAGACTCATGGCTACACCTTC. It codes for CASSKDMGQTHGYTF.

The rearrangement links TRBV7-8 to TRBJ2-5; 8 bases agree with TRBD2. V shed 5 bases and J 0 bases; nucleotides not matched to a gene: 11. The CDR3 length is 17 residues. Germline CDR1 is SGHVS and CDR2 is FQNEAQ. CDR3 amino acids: CASSTRPDGRDQETQYF. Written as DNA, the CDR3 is TGTGCCAGCAGCACCCGGCCAGACGGGAGGGACCAAGAGACCCAGTACTTC.

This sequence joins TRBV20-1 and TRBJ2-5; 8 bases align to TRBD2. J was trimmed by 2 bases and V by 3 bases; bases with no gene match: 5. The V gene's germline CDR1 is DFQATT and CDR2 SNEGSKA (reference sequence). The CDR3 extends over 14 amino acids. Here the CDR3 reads CSASVAGSQETQYF. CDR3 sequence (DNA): TGCAGTGCTAGTGTAGCGGGATCGCAAGAGACCCAGTACTTC.

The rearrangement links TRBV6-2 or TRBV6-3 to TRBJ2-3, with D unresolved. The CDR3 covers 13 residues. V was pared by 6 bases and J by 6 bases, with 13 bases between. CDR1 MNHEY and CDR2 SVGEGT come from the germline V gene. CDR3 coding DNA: TGTGCCAGCAGCATGGTCCGATCTGATACGCAGTATTTT. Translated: CASSMVRSDTQYF.

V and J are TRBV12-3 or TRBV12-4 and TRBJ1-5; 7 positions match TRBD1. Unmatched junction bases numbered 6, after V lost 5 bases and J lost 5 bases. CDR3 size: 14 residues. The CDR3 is CASSRDRVDQPQHF. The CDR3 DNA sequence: TGTGCCAGCAGTAGAGACAGGGTCGATCAGCCCCAGCATTTT.

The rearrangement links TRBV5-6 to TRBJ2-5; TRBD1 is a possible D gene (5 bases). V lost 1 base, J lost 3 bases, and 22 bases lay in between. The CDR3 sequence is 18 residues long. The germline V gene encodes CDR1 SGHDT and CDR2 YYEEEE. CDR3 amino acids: CASSLFLGALTPEETQYF. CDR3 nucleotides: TGTGCCAGCAGCTTGTTCCTAGGGGCTCTTACCCCAGAAGAGACCCAGTACTTC.

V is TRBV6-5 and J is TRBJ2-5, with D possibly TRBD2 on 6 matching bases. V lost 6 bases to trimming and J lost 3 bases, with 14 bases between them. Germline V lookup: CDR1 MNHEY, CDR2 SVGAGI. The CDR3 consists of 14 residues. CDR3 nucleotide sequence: TGTGCCAGCAGCCCAAGGCGGACTAAAGAGACCCAGTACTTC. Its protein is CASSPRRTKETQYF.

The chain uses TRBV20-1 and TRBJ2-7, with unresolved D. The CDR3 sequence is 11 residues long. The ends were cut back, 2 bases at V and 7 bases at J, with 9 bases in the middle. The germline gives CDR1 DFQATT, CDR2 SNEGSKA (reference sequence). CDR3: CSARTYNEQYF. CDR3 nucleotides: TGCAGTGCTAGAACCTACAATGAGCAGTACTTC.